This T cell receptor beta chain comes out of a study of read filtering for tumor transcriptome and immune sequencing. Study as a whole: 8 or 9 patients were R-ISS I, 16 were R-ISS II, 6 or 7 were R-ISS III.

This clonotype turned up a few times. This library used around 0.4 ug RNA and molecular barcoded adaptors spanning alpha/delta and beta/gamma chains. Using its own MiXCR run on the reads, TCRdb lists one record per CDR3 protein. Found here are tens of thousands of distinct CDR3 sequences, around 13% of them singletons; the top ten hold 40% to 55%. Every patient had bone marrow sampled while the disease was active. Between the trimmed V and J ends, which lost 3 bases and 0 bases, there was a span of 7 bases. CDR1 and CDR2 from the germline V gene are ENHRY and SYGVKD. CDR3 length: 14 amino acids. Material: a population of CD138-negative cells sorted from bone marrow. The clonotype was recovered from a donor at least 40 years old with multiple myeloma. The chain combines TRBV10-3 with TRBJ2-3; D uncertain. The DNA of the CDR3 is TGTGCCATCAGTGAAGGTGATAGCACAGATACGCAGTATTTT. The encoded protein is CAISEGDSTDTQYF.